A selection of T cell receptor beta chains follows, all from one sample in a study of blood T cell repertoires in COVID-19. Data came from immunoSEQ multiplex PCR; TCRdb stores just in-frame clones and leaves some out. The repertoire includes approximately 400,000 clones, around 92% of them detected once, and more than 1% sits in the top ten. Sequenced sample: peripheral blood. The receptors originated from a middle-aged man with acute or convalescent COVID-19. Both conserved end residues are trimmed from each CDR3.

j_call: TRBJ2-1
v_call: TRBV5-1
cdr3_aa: ASSLGQGGYNEQF

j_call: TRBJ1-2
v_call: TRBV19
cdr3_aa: ASSSTGAGYT

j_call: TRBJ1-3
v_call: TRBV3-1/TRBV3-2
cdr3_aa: ASSQETGRNTIY

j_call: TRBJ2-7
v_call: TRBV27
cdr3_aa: ASSHRGLDEQY

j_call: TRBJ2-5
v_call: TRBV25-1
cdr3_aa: ASTGSQGGRQETQY

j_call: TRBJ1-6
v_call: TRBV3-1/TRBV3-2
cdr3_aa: ASSQVGDRANSPLH

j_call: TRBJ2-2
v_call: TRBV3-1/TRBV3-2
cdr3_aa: ASSQVQGAGGELF

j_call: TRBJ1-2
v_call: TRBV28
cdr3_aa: ASREIRVSHGYT

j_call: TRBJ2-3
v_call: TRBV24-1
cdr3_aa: ATSEITGKDTQY

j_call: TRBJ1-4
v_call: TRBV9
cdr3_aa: ASSPDGADEKLF

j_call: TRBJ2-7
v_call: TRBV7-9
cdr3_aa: ASSRVDRGDEQY

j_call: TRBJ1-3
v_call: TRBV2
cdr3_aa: ASTGGLSSGNTIY

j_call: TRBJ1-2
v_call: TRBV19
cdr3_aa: ASSPSGTGRIIGGYT

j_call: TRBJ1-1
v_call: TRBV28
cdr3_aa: ARRGRTGNTEAF

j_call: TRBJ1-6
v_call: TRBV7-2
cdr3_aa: ASSPRTGKTNSPLH

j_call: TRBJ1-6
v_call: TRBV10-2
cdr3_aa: ASSDSPQPTVSNSPLH

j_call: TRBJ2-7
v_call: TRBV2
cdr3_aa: ASSEGDRDDEQY